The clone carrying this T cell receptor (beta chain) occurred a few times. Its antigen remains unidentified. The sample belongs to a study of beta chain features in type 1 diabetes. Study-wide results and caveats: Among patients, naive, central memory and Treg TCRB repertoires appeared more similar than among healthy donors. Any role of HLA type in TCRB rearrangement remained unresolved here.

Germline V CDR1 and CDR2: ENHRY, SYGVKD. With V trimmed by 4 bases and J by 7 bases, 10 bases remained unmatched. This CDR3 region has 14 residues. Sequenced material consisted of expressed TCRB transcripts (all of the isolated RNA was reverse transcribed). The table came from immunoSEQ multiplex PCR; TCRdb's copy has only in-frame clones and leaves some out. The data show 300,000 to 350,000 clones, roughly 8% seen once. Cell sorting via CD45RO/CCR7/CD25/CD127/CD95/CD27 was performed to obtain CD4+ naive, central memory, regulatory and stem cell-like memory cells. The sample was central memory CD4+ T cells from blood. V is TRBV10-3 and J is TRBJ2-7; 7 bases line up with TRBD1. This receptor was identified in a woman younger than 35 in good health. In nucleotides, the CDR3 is TGTGCCATCAGTGTAAACAGGGGATCCGGGGAGCAGTACTTC. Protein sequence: CAISVNRGSGEQYF.